The 7 T cell receptor beta chains presented below share a single source sample, sequenced in a study of blood T cells in healthy people across ages. A J-beta primer mix and a sample-barcoded 5' primer were used in a second PCR of about 7 to 12 cycles. A single record per CDR3 protein comes from TCRdb applying MiXCR to the 5' RACE reads. The data show approximately 1.5 million distinct CDR3 sequences, with roughly two fifths seen just once and approximately 4% held by the top ten. The sequenced material came from blood. Receptor source: a woman aged 18-29 years in good health.

This clonotype was observed a few times. The chain joins TRBV27 to TRBJ1-6, with 7 bases that match TRBD1. The germline V gene encodes CDR1 MNHEY and CDR2 SMNVEV (reference sequence). The CDR3 totals 14 residues. The ends lost 3 bases at V and 10 bases at J; junction bases unmatched: 6. The CDR3 DNA reads as TGTGCCAGCAGTTTCAGACAGGGACAATCACCCCTCCACTTT. Its protein product is CASSFRQGQSPLHF.

The chain couples TRBV9 to TRBJ2-7; 9 bases fit TRBD2. V shed 0 bases, J shed 4 bases, and the junction held 5 bases outside the gene matches. The CDR3 contains 15 residues. Per the germline V gene, CDR1 is SGDLS and CDR2 is YYNGEE. The DNA for the CDR3 is TGTGCCAGCAGCGTAGGCGTTAGCGGGAGTTACGAGCAGTACTTC. Translation gives CASSVGVSGSYEQYF.

Only a few counts were recorded for this clonotype. The V gene is TRBV29-1, the J gene TRBJ1-2, with D maybe TRBD1 (5 bases). Germline assignment: CDR1 SQVTM and CDR2 ANQGSEA. The CDR3 is 14 amino acids. Trimming removed 2 bases from V and 4 bases from J, with 14 bases in between. The CDR3 here is CSVEFRGFGYGYTF. Written as DNA, the CDR3 is TGCAGCGTTGAATTCCGGGGGTTCGGCTATGGCTACACCTTC.

The chain couples TRBV28 to TRBJ2-1, with 10 bases matching TRBD2. The DNA end lines up better with TRBJ2-7; the J call may be wrong. The V gene's germline CDR1 is MDHEN and CDR2 SYDVKM. The CDR3 contains 16 residues. CDR3 coding DNA: TGTGCCAGCCGGACTAGCGGAGAGGTCACCTACAATGAGCAGTACTTC. Translated, it gives CASRTSGEVTYNEQYF.

This clonotype was recorded only once. This chain joins TRBV5-8 and TRBJ1-6; D is unclear. The germline gives CDR1 SGHTS, CDR2 YDEGEE. Between the trimmed V and J ends, which lost 7 bases and 2 bases, there was a span of 13 bases. The length of the CDR3 is 15 residues. DNA of the CDR3: TGTGCCAGCGGACTCGTGCAAACCTATAATTCACCCCTCCACTTT. Amino acid sequence: CASGLVQTYNSPLHF.

On this clonotype itself: A junction end diverges from the germline sequence, so it may reflect a read error. V usage is TRBV4-1 and J usage is TRBJ2-7; possibly TRBD1 for D (5 bases). The CDR3 runs to 13 residues. Germline-derived CDR1 and CDR2 are MGHRA and YSYEKL. This chain's CDR3 is CASSQGLHYDQYF. The CDR3 DNA sequence: TGCGCCAGCAGCCAGGGGCTTCACTACGATCAGTACTTC.

This clonotype was picked up a small number of times. The rearrangement uses TRBV5-1 and TRBJ2-3; the match to TRBD1 covers 9 bases. Germline-derived CDR1 and CDR2 are SGHRS and YFSETQ. The CDR3 contains 16 residues. Germline trimming cut 2 bases from V and 2 bases from J; bases unmatched to any gene: 6. The CDR3 loop is CASSLKGTGSTDTQYF. CDR3 DNA sequence: TGCGCCAGCAGCTTAAAAGGGACAGGGTCCACAGATACGCAGTATTTT.